This T cell receptor (beta chain) is from a study of cytomegalovirus exposure and HLA in healthy donors listed by TCRdb under 2017. About the investigation overall: According to an earlier analysis of 587 of the donors, about 179 million T cells yielded over 100 million unique TCR beta sequences and around 280 Gb of sequence data. An early release that covered roughly 600 HLA-typed donors contained about 300 gigabases of sequencing data and about 84 million unique TCR sequences. Of the roughly 430 genotyped donors, over 70% fell in the genetic ancestry cluster associated with self-reported Caucasian donors. The study aimed to test whether cataloging public T cell receptors could reveal signatures of past pathogen exposure. The study used immunosequencing to profile the T cell repertoires of several hundred subjects and linked those repertoires to cytomegalovirus serostatus. Besides the first cohort of some 670 subjects, a separate validation cohort made up of 120 different subjects was used. To predict cytomegalovirus infection status, the study brought together high-throughput TCR immunosequencing, statistical association of individual TCRs with disease status, and machine learning. A later analysis re-examined previously published TCR beta repertoires from over 500 donors and added high-resolution HLA genotyping to investigate patterns of TCR occurrence. Rather than drawing on any new phenotypic data, the later analysis identified candidate immune exposures from TCR beta sequences and the way those sequences occurred across donors. An earlier analysis of several hundred of the donors applied high-throughput TCR beta sequencing to assess whether each TCR beta V gene segment acted as functional or pseudogenic. Donor age, sex, ethnicity and CMV serostatus were compiled together with the repertoire data. Genome-wide SNP genotypes for about 65% of the roughly 670 donors were used in a later genetic analysis, which treated that subset as a discovery cohort. All discovery cohort repertoires had been generated using a single sequencing platform. HLA typing covered class I and class II loci at four-digit resolution. The number of donors typed differed by locus, with roughly 629-640 for A, B, C, DRB1 and DQB1, 522 for DQA1, 606 for DPA1, and under 490 for DPB1. Several DR-DQ haplotypes were treated as single units for association and clustering because of strong linkage in the cohort. Among around 400 genotyped donors of the cohort, an average of about 240,000 unique TCR beta nucleotide sequences were sequenced per donor, roughly a sixth of them non-productive. On the study overall, not on this receptor specifically: A later analysis reported that several top co-occurrence clusters appeared linked to parvovirus B19, influenza, CMV and Epstein-Barr virus. An earlier analysis of some 560 of the donors showed that most TCR beta V segments appeared in productive rearrangements either about 87% or about 30% of the time, which broadly matched IMGT annotations. In both the original and validation cohorts, the classifier was reported to diagnose cytomegalovirus status with high specificity and sensitivity. A total of fewer than 200 TCR beta chains were listed by the study as associated with cytomegalovirus. An association between a missense DCLRE1C variant and V-gene and J-gene trimming of TCR beta chains was found in a later genetic analysis and replicated in an independent cohort. Because counts were too low, about 15 rarely observed V segments, including chromosome 9 orphons, were left out of the earlier analysis of some 600 of the donors. A later analysis found that most CMV-associated TCR beta chains appeared HLA-restricted, with HLA associations seemingly driven largely by CMV exposure. When HLA alleles, especially DR and DQ, strongly co-occurred, attributing TCR associations to individual alleles was difficult. Across donors, most TCR sequences were observed very rarely, whereas some public TCRs were present in many individuals. A few of the identified cytomegalovirus-associated TCR beta chains were confirmed in vitro to be specific for cytomegalovirus antigens. A further reported finding was that TCR beta sequences accurately predicted the HLA-A and HLA-B alleles for most subjects in the first cohort. Immune exposure information for the cohort was limited to CMV serostatus. Some IMGT-functional V segments, including TRBV6-2 and TRBV6-3, could not be distinguished by the 87-base-pair reads and were therefore excluded. Linkage disequilibrium might explain the correlated functional status among segregating V segments, but an unknown experimental factor could not be excluded. In a later genetic analysis, fewer N-insertions in productive TCRs were reported among donors in an Asian-associated ancestry cluster than the approximately 710-donor mean. A cluster of highly shared sequence variants was judged likely to represent a technical artifact of the sequencing pipeline. In a later analysis, HLA-associated TCR beta chains showed more clonal expansion and lower generation probabilities than non-associated chains that were equally common. In a later analysis, TCR association rates were found to vary across HLA loci, with the most associated TCRs seen for DRB1 alleles and the fewest for HLA-C alleles. The presence/absence analyses assumed that sequencing depth was roughly uniform across donors, and that assumption may not be true. According to the authors, the approach could potentially be generalized to other disease states and immunological phenotypes. In this cohort, only TCR beta chains were sequenced, and detectable features were limited by the absence of alpha or paired-chain data. In a later analysis, about 17,000 TCR beta sequences were associated with specific HLA alleles at a false discovery rate of 0.05. Because HLA typing was unavailable for some donors at each locus, only the typed subset was used in association tests.

Library generation was performed with the immunoSEQ multiplex PCR assay. For the multiplex PCR, a mixture combining 60 forward primers for TCR Vbeta segments and 13 reverse primers for TCR Jbeta segments was used. A multiplex PCR assay on genomic DNA amplified the CDR3 region of rearranged TCR beta genes. On the Illumina HiSeq System, the amplified TCR beta libraries were sequenced as 87-base-pair reads. The published analysis was carried out like this. A later analysis tallied 80 million to 95 million unique TCR beta chains across the approximately 670 repertoires, and approximately 12 million of those chains were shared by two or more donors. A nearest-neighbor algorithm error-corrected the raw reads and collapsed the reads into unique sequences, merging closely related sequences to remove PCR and sequencing errors. CDR3 sequences were aligned to IMGT reference sequences to assign V, D and J gene segments. For a sequence to be retained, a match of at least six nucleotides to both a V gene segment and a J gene segment was required. Rearrangements were called productive when the CDR3 lacked stop codons and stayed in frame with V and J; all others were non-productive. Following IMGT convention, CDR3 was defined as the stretch from the second conserved V-encoded cysteine up to the conserved J-encoded phenylalanine. In an earlier analysis of approximately 590 of the donors, sequences lacking an unambiguous match to a single V gene segment were excluded. An earlier analysis of fewer than 650 of the donors classified V segments as functional when productive rearrangements were above 56.7% and as segregating when the standard deviation between donors was above 5%. A statistical classification framework was built to diagnose cytomegalovirus status from the catalog of TCR beta chain sequences. In a later analysis, TCR nucleotide sequences were compared against IMGT/GENE-DB human TR gene sequences so that V and J genes could be assigned. A later analysis assigned CDR3 sequences and most-parsimonious VDJ recombination scenarios with the TCRdist pipeline. In a later analysis, each TCR beta chain was defined by its CDR3 amino acid sequence together with its V-gene family, and reads without a unique V-gene family were excluded. In a later analysis, around 600 highly shared, low-generation-probability nucleotide sequences were removed to address suspected cross-contamination and a sequencing artifact. For each public chain, a later analysis derived a clonal expansion index from normalized ranks of inferred template counts within each repertoire. A later analysis computed generation probabilities with a VDJ recombination model fitted to out-of-frame rearrangements, and checked the results against IGoR. Hypergeometric tests were used in a later analysis to score TCR-TCR, TCR-HLA and TCR-CMV co-occurrence, with a repertoire-size bias correction applied to the TCR pairs. False discovery rates were estimated in a later analysis by permuting HLA or CMV assignments 20 times. In a later analysis, co-occurring TCRs were grouped using DBSCAN, and TCRdist sequence similarity was added for clustering within HLA-allele-positive subsets. Repertoires with fewer than 30,000 or more than 120,000 public chains, plus five repertoires with anomalous nucleotide sharing, were excluded from co-occurrence clustering. TCRdb's version of the immuneACCESS table is confined to in-frame rearrangements and falls short of the full clone set. An unresolved V gene accounts for under half of the shortfall where checked; the remainder is of unknown origin. That table gives V, J and clone size, and the DNA gave D and trimming. The table for this sample shows some 150,000 clones. Together, the top ten hold about 0.81% of the sample.

The cohort was made up of 666 healthy bone marrow donors. Cohort members were all nominally healthy when sampled, although unrecorded immune exposures were likely present. The donor tested CMV seropositive, placing the donor among the 289 seropositive members of the cohort. Every donor gave a peripheral blood sample, and the peripheral blood mononuclear cells from that sample were used for TCR beta sequencing. Genomic DNA extraction from the blood cell samples was performed with the Qiagen DNeasy Blood Extraction Kit. About this clone itself: The target of this receptor is not known.

CDR1 MNHEY and CDR2 SVGAGI are derived from the germline V gene. The CDR3 contains 15 residues, cysteine and phenylalanine counted. Of the read, only the CDR3 DNA is kept; its 45 bases are in frame from base 1. V loses 0 bases, J loses 6 bases, and the germline ends lie 11 bases apart. The rearrangement combines TRBV6-5 with TRBJ2-2; no D segment can be confidently identified. Sequences were obtained from PBMCs. This TCR came from a woman under 30 in good health and CMV-seropositive. In nucleotide form, the sequence is TGTGCCAGCAGTTACTCGATGAACAACCCCGGGGAGCTGTTTTTT. Its protein reads: CASSYSMNNPGELFF.